The subject of this entry is one T cell receptor beta chain. No antigen is known for it. Possible read error: a much larger clone is one base away. MiXCR was run by TCRdb on the 5' RACE reads, yielding one entry per CDR3 protein. The top ten hold 9.5% to 11% of the sample, which has more than 150,000 distinct CDR3 sequences, around 13% seen once. This specimen belongs to a study of CD8 T cells in ankylosing spondylitis. Overall study findings and caveats: According to the report, clones linked to the disease were significantly enriched in matched synovial fluid samples taken from ankylosing spondylitis patients. A motif of eight or nine highly homologous TCR beta variants was seen as apparently characteristic of ankylosing spondylitis blood. In synovial fluid and blood from reactive arthritis, some motif variants were previously reported. As for the disease-linked clones, they showed a CD8+ phenotype and occurred at relatively low frequencies in peripheral blood.

V was shortened by 11 bases and J by 1 base, with 12 bases between the two germline ends. Germline CDR1 is SEHNR and CDR2 is FQNEAQ (reference sequence). CDR3 size: 12 residues. The V call is TRBV7-9, the J call TRBJ2-7; D is perhaps TRBD1 (6 bases). The sequenced material came from blood, either unsorted or a sorted T cell fraction (not recorded which). The receptor's source is a female donor with ankylosing spondylitis or in good health (not recorded which). The chain's CDR3 is CAGMDRSYEQYF. The CDR3 coding sequence is TGTGCCGGCATGGACAGATCCTACGAGCAGTACTTC.